Each of the 31 T cell receptor beta chains below was sequenced from the same sample in a study of spatial heterogeneity in lung cancer. Using its own MiXCR run on the 5' RACE reads, TCRdb lists one record per CDR3 protein. The sample records under 150,000 distinct CDR3 sequences, 10% to 14% being singletons. Described time point: blood at routine non-recurrence follow-up after resection. Sequencing used PBMCs, obtained at follow-up. These TCRs come from a female donor with early-stage non-small cell lung cancer.

This clonotype was counted ten times or more. The chain is built from TRBV11-2 and TRBJ2-2, with TRBD2 matching over 15 bases. There are 17 residues in the CDR3. Germline trimming cut 5 bases from V and 4 bases from J; bases unmatched to any gene: 5. Germline V lookup: CDR1 SGHAT, CDR2 FQNNGV. The chain's CDR3 is CASSPGLAGGRTGELFF. The CDR3 DNA is TGTGCCAGCAGCCCGGGACTAGCGGGAGGTCGCACCGGGGAGCTGTTTTTT.

This clonotype was observed many times. The chain recombines TRBV29-1 with TRBJ2-7; D possibly corresponds to TRBD2 (5 bases). Trimming took 5 bases from V and 4 from J, leaving 6 bases between them. The germline V gene encodes CDR1 SQVTM and CDR2 ANQGSEA. The CDR3 length is 10 residues. In nucleotides, the CDR3 is TGCAGCGTTCGAGGGTACGAGCAGTACGTC. It is translated as CSVRGYEQYV.

In its sample, this clonotype was seen a few times. The chain couples TRBV9 to TRBJ2-1; D remains unclear. Germline V gene data show CDR1 as SGDLS and CDR2 as YYNGEE. V was shortened by 3 bases and J by 2 bases, with 9 bases between the two germline ends. The CDR3 covers 14 residues. CDR3 in DNA: TGTGCCAGCAGCGCATCCCCAACCTACAATGAGCAGTTCTTC. Protein sequence: CASSASPTYNEQFF.

This clonotype has more than one count but fewer than ten. J is TRBJ2-3 and V is TRBV7-3; TRBD1 aligns across 7 bases. Trimming took 5 bases from V and 2 from J; bases not matched to a gene: 7. This CDR3 is 15 amino acids long. Germline V gene sequence: CDR1 SGHTA, CDR2 FQGTGA. CDR3 in DNA: TGTGCCAGCAGCCCCGGGACAGCGCTCACAGATACGCAGTATTTT. Translating gives CASSPGTALTDTQYF. Together with reference TRBV7-3 and TRBJ2-3, the CDR3 gives the full variable domain: GAGVSQTPSNKVTEKGKYVELRCDPISGHTALYWYRQSLGQGPEFLIYFQGTGAADDSGLPNDRFFAVRPEGSVSTLKIQRTERGDSAVYLCASSPGTALTDTQYFGPGTRLTVL.

This clonotype was seen a handful of times. This chain connects TRBV27 to TRBJ2-3, with a weak D call TRBD1 (7 bases). V dropped 9 bases and J dropped 0 bases, with 22 bases sitting between them. The germline CDR1 and CDR2 sequences are MNHEY and SMNVEV (reference sequence). This CDR3 is built from 17 residues. The CDR3 here is CASQSKGASESTDTQYF. In nucleotides, the CDR3 is TGTGCCAGTCAATCCAAGGGGGCTAGCGAAAGCACAGATACGCAGTATTTT.

V gene TRBV9 combines with J gene TRBJ2-5; 8 positions match TRBD2. Germline values: CDR1 SGDLS, CDR2 YYNGEE. Trimming took 3 bases from V and 4 from J; bases not matched to a gene: 8. The CDR3 is 15 residues long. Here the CDR3 DNA reads TGTGCCAGCAGCGAGAGCGGGAGCGCGGGAGAGACCCAGTACTTC. This gives the protein CASSESGSAGETQYF.

Ten or more counts support this clonotype. The V call is TRBV19, the J call TRBJ1-1; 9 bases line up with TRBD1. The CDR3 is 15 residues long. Germline loops: CDR1 LNHDA, CDR2 SQIVND (reference sequence). The V gene end was trimmed by 7 bases and the J gene end by 1 base; junction bases not matched to a gene: 7. The CDR3 sequence is CASTETGGRNTEAFF. The CDR3 DNA reads as TGTGCCAGTACCGAGACAGGGGGTAGGAACACTGAAGCTTTCTTT.

The chain recombines TRBV29-1 with TRBJ1-2; possible D gene TRBD1, 5 bases. CDR1 is SQVTM, CDR2 ANQGSEA, per germline. Deletions cut 3 bases from V and 5 bases from J, with 25 bases between. The CDR3 extends over 17 amino acids. CDR3 sequence (DNA): TGCAGCGTTGAGACGCAGGAGTCTGGAGGGGACCCGTATGGCTACACCTTC. It yields the protein CSVETQESGGDPYGYTF.

This clonotype was recorded many times. The gene calls are TRBV28 and TRBJ2-7; D is perhaps TRBD2 (6 bases). V lost 7 bases to trimming and J lost 2 bases, with 18 bases between them. The CDR3 totals 15 residues. The germline CDR1 and CDR2 sequences are MDHEN and SYDVKM. This CDR3 reads CASTGGGLATYEQYF. Here the CDR3 DNA reads TGTGCCAGCACTGGGGGAGGCCTCGCAACCTACGAGCAGTACTTC.

The rearrangement joins TRBV5-6 to TRBJ2-7; TRBD1 matches at 8 bases. Per the germline V gene, CDR1 is SGHDT and CDR2 is YYEEEE. V lost 3 bases to trimming and J lost 7 bases; unmatched junction nucleotides: 9. The CDR3 is made up of 14 amino acids. The CDR3 region is CASSSGTGWGEQYV. In DNA, the CDR3 is TGTGCCAGCAGCTCCGGGACAGGATGGGGAGAGCAGTACGTC.

This clonotype was detected a few times. J is TRBJ2-3 and V is TRBV10-2; 7 bases fit TRBD2. With V trimmed by 6 bases and J by 0 bases, 6 bases remained unmatched. Germline CDR1 is WSHSY and CDR2 is SAAADI. The CDR3 consists of 15 residues. Here the CDR3 reads CASSEAGTSTDTQYF. The CDR3 DNA sequence: TGCGCCAGCAGCGAAGCGGGGACTAGCACAGATACGCAGTATTTT.

This clonotype was seen only a few times. The chain links TRBV20-1 to TRBJ2-1; TRBD2 is a possible D gene (6 bases). The germline V gene has CDR1 DFQATT and CDR2 SNEGSKA (reference sequence). V was shortened by 0 bases and J by 0 bases, with 15 bases between the two germline ends. This CDR3 spans 17 amino acids. The CDR3 protein is CSARERQRENSYNEQFF. In nucleotides, the CDR3 is TGCAGTGCTAGAGAACGACAACGGGAGAACTCCTACAATGAGCAGTTCTTC.

There are a few counts of this clonotype. V usage is TRBV2 and J usage is TRBJ2-3, with TRBD2 matching 16 bases. V shed 7 bases, J shed 0 bases, and the junction held 7 bases outside the gene matches. The CDR3 runs 18 residues. Germline loops: CDR1 SNHLY, CDR2 FYNNEI. The CDR3 here is CASTRGLAGGKSTDTQYF. In DNA form, the CDR3 reads TGTGCCAGCACCAGGGGACTAGCGGGAGGGAAAAGCACAGATACGCAGTATTTT.

This clonotype was seen repeatedly, ten times or more. This chain uses TRBV27 with TRBJ2-2; the D gene is possibly TRBD2 (5 bases). V shed 10 bases and J shed 4 bases, with 16 bases lying between them. The CDR3 has 14 amino acids. The germline V gene encodes CDR1 MNHEY and CDR2 SMNVEV (reference sequence). For the CDR3, the DNA is TGTGCCACCATGCCGGGAAGTAGCACCGGGGAGCTGTTTTTT. This encodes CATMPGSSTGELFF.

The CDR3 loop reads CASSSGRTYEQYF. The DNA for the CDR3 is TGCGCCAGCAGTTCGGGACGGACCTACGAGCAGTACTTC. V usage is TRBV10-2 and J usage is TRBJ2-7; either TRBD1 or TRBD2 may supply D (5 bases each). The V gene lost 5 bases and the J gene lost 2 bases, with 10 bases spanning the gap. The CDR3 sequence is 13 residues long. Looked up from germline, CDR1 is WSHSY and CDR2 is SAAADI.

Many counts were recorded for this clonotype. The V gene is TRBV28, the J gene TRBJ1-2; D might be TRBD1 (6 bases). Germline V gene sequence: CDR1 MDHEN, CDR2 SYDVKM. The CDR3 is 17 amino acids. V lost 6 bases to trimming and J lost 1 base, with 21 bases between them. The CDR3 sequence: CASSYPPTGRGNYGYTF. The CDR3, as DNA: TGTGCCAGCAGCTACCCCCCCACAGGGCGGGGTAACTATGGCTACACCTTC.

This clonotype occurred a few times. The CDR3 DNA is TGTGCCAGCAGTTCCCGTAGGTTTAATGAAAAACTGTTTTTT. It yields the protein CASSSRRFNEKLFF. The chain combines TRBV12-3 or TRBV12-4 with TRBJ1-4; the D is unclear. The length of the CDR3 is 14 residues. The germline V and J ends were trimmed by 4 bases and 4 bases, with 10 bases remaining between them.

This clonotype was counted a few times. The V and J genes are TRBV9 and TRBJ2-5; tentatively, D is TRBD1 (6 bases). Trimming shortened V by 0 bases and J by 5 bases, and 14 bases separated the two germline ends. Germline CDR1 reads SGDLS; CDR2 reads YYNGEE. The CDR3 consists of 15 residues. The CDR3 loop is CASSVAGAPRETQYF. The CDR3 DNA reads as TGTGCCAGCAGCGTAGCAGGGGCGCCCCGGGAGACCCAGTACTTC.

The table lists this clonotype with many counts. V and J are TRBV7-2 and TRBJ2-5; 10 bases line up with TRBD2. CDR1 and CDR2 from the germline V gene are SGHTA and FQGNSA. This CDR3 spans 14 amino acids. V lost 0 bases, J lost 5 bases, and 0 bases stayed unmatched. The CDR3 DNA is TGTGCCAGCAGCTTAGCAGCGGGAGGGGAGACCCAGTACTTC. Its protein product is CASSLAAGGETQYF.

V usage is TRBV5-4 and J usage is TRBJ2-3; TRBD2 aligns across 7 bases. J was trimmed by 1 base and V by 4 bases; bases with no gene match: 6. CDR1 SGHNT and CDR2 YYREEE come from the germline V gene (reference sequence). This CDR3 contains 15 residues. The CDR3 region is CASSKGAGGTDTQYF. CDR3 nucleotides: TGTGCCAGCAGCAAGGGCGCGGGGGGCACAGATACGCAGTATTTT.

This clonotype was recorded a few times. The V gene is TRBV12-3 or TRBV12-4, the J gene TRBJ1-2, with D perhaps matching TRBD1 (6 bases). Between the trimmed V and J ends, which lost 10 bases and 5 bases, there was a span of 20 bases. The CDR3 length is 14 residues. CDR3: CATYYQGRRYGYTF. DNA of the CDR3: TGTGCCACCTACTATCAGGGGAGGAGGTATGGCTACACCTTC.

This clonotype has only a few counts. This chain joins TRBV20-1 and TRBJ1-5, with TRBD1 identical over 9 bases. The CDR3 runs to 16 residues. J lost 4 bases, V lost 6 bases, and 13 bases had no gene match. From germline, CDR1 is DFQATT and CDR2 SNEGSKA (reference sequence). The chain's CDR3 is CSARRGQGGVNQPQHF. The CDR3, as DNA: TGCAGTGCCCGAAGGGGACAGGGCGGTGTAAATCAGCCCCAGCATTTT.

Ten or more counts support this clonotype. The rearrangement links TRBV29-1 to TRBJ2-3; D is undetermined. Trimming stripped 5 bases from V and 0 bases from J, with 12 bases between. Germline V gives CDR1 SQVTM, CDR2 ANQGSEA. This CDR3 region has 14 residues. In nucleotides, the CDR3 is TGCAGCGTTAGGGCCCGACCTAGCACAGATACGCAGTATTTT. This gives the protein CSVRARPSTDTQYF.

Ten or more counts support this clonotype. The CDR3 DNA reads as TGCGCCAGCAGCTTGGGGACCGACAACTATGGCTACACCTTC. Residues: CASSLGTDNYGYTF. V gene TRBV5-1 combines with J gene TRBJ1-2; D remains unclear. The germline gives CDR1 SGHRS, CDR2 YFSETQ. V was shortened by 0 bases and J by 2 bases, with 8 bases between the two germline ends. This CDR3 spans 14 amino acids.

The rearrangement joins TRBV2 to TRBJ2-3; D gene unclear. With 2 bases removed from V and 2 bases from J, the gap between germline ends came to 11 bases. Germline V CDR1 and CDR2: SNHLY, FYNNEI. The CDR3 contains 15 residues. The CDR3 coding sequence is TGTGCCAGCAGTGAATTGGGCTTGCCCACAGATACGCAGTATTTT. This encodes CASSELGLPTDTQYF.

This clonotype was counted many times. This chain links TRBV20-1 with TRBJ2-3; D possibly uses TRBD1 or TRBD2 (6 bases each). This CDR3 contains 14 residues. Between the trimmed V and J ends, which lost 6 bases and 4 bases, there was a span of 17 bases. Germline CDR1 reads DFQATT; CDR2 reads SNEGSKA (reference sequence). In nucleotides, the CDR3 is TGCAGTGCACTCTCGGGGGCAGGAGCAGATACGCAGTATTTT. Its translation is CSALSGAGADTQYF.

This clonotype was recorded a few times. This chain links TRBV4-1 with TRBJ2-3, with D tentatively TRBD1 (5 bases). CDR3 length: 14 amino acids. V was pared by 1 base and J by 5 bases, with 10 bases between. Germline V gene lookup returns CDR1 MGHRA and CDR2 YSYEKL. The CDR3 region is CASSQVTRVDTQYF. CDR3 bases: TGCGCCAGCAGCCAAGTTACCAGGGTAGATACGCAGTATTTT.

This clonotype was recorded at least ten times. The chain carries TRBV29-1 and TRBJ2-7; 8 nucleotides align to TRBD1. Germline assignment: CDR1 SQVTM and CDR2 ANQGSEA. V lost 4 bases to trimming and J lost 6 bases; unmatched junction nucleotides: 5. The CDR3 is made up of 12 amino acids. Here the CDR3 DNA reads TGCAGCGTTGCCGGGACAGGTCGCGAGCAGTACTTC. Translated, it gives CSVAGTGREQYF.

The chain joins TRBV4-2 to TRBJ2-2, with D possibly being TRBD2 (6 bases). This CDR3 is 18 amino acids long. In germline, CDR1 is LGHNA, CDR2 YNFKEQ. Trimming pared 3 bases from V and 0 bases from J, leaving 17 bases between. Here the CDR3 reads CASSQEPRESANTGELFF. The CDR3, as DNA: TGTGCCAGCAGCCAGGAACCCCGGGAGTCAGCGAACACCGGGGAGCTGTTTTTT.

This chain uses TRBV28 with TRBJ2-5, with D hard to call. The germline CDR1 and CDR2 sequences are MDHEN and SYDVKM. Trimming cost V 1 base and J 5 bases, with 11 bases left between them. The CDR3 totals 14 residues. For the CDR3, the DNA is TGTGCCAGCAGTTTATCGGTACCTTCTGAGACCCAGTACTTC. Protein: CASSLSVPSETQYF. The whole variable domain, remainder taken from reference TRBV28 and TRBJ2-5, is DVKVTQSSRYLVKRTGEKVFLECVQDMDHENMFWYRQDPGLGLRLIYFSYDVKMKEKGDIPEGYSVSREKKERFSLILESASTNQTSMYLCASSLSVPSETQYFGPGTRLLVL.

The DNA for the CDR3 is TGTGCCAGCAGCTTAAAGGCGCTGGGGGGGACTAGCGAGACCCAGTACTTC. Protein sequence: CASSLKALGGTSETQYF. This chain connects TRBV7-3 to TRBJ2-5; 9 nucleotides agree with TRBD2. Germline CDR1 and CDR2: SGHTA and FQGTGA. Trimming cost V 1 base and J 5 bases; bases outside gene matches: 11. The CDR3 extends over 17 amino acids.